Below are 27 T cell receptor beta chains sequenced from a single sample in a study of beta chain features in type 1 diabetes. The investigators reverse transcribed all of the isolated RNA, so they sequenced expressed TCRB transcripts. TCRdb's copy holds only in-frame clones and misses some; the assay was immunoSEQ multiplex PCR. The data contain 970,000 or so clones, around a sixth of them singletons. Sequenced sample: naive CD4+ T cells from blood. These receptors all stem from a woman between 18 and 29 years old in good health.

This chain joins TRBV7-9 and TRBJ2-2, with TRBD1 identical over 10 bases. The CDR3 totals 15 residues. Per the germline V gene, CDR1 is SEHNR and CDR2 is FQNEAQ (reference sequence). V was pared by 4 bases and J by 7 bases, with 6 bases of the junction left unmatched. In nucleotides, the CDR3 is TGTGCCAGCAGCTCGAAGGGACAGGGGATCGGGGAGCTGTTTTTT. Its translation is CASSSKGQGIGELFF.

This clone was counted a single time. J is TRBJ1-1 and V is TRBV6-1; unclear D gene. This CDR3 has 14 amino acids. Between the trimmed V and J ends, which lost 5 bases and 1 base, there was a span of 11 bases. CDR1 MNHNS and CDR2 SASEGT come from the germline V gene. Here the CDR3 reads CASSQLTGNTEAFF. CDR3 DNA: TGTGCCAGCAGTCAACTGACGGGGAACACTGAAGCTTTCTTT.

The table lists this clone with a few counts. The chain has TRBV27 and TRBJ2-1, with TRBD2 identical over 11 bases. Trimming took 6 bases from V and 5 from J; bases not matched to a gene: 9. Germline CDR1 MNHEY, CDR2 SMNVEV (reference sequence). The CDR3 spans 16 residues. The CDR3: CASSELGSGRDNEQFF. The CDR3 region has the DNA TGTGCCAGCAGCGAGCTCGGTAGCGGGAGGGACAATGAGCAGTTCTTC.

This clone was observed a handful of times. The gene calls are TRBV7-2 and TRBJ2-7, with 7 bases fitting TRBD2. The trim removed 1 base at V and 3 bases at J, leaving 9 bases unmatched. Germline loops: CDR1 SGHTA, CDR2 FQGNSA. The CDR3 sequence is 16 residues long. CDR3 sequence reads: CASSLGASGSIYEQYF. The CDR3 nucleotides read TGTGCCAGCAGCTTAGGGGCTAGCGGCTCGATCTACGAGCAGTACTTC.

This chain links TRBV11-2 with TRBJ2-7; D might be TRBD1 (5 bases). This CDR3 is 15 amino acids long. CDR1 and CDR2 from the germline V gene are SGHAT and FQNNGV. Trimming took off 0 bases at V and 5 bases at J, with 14 bases between the two ends. CDR3 coding DNA: TGTGCCAGCAGCTTAGAGATTCAGGGCCTCAACGAGCAGTACTTC. This translates into CASSLEIQGLNEQYF.

The chain links TRBV6-6 to TRBJ2-2; 7 bases are a match to TRBD1. Losses at the gene ends were 5 bases for V and 4 bases for J; bases not matched to a gene: 1. Looked up from germline, CDR1 is MNHNY and CDR2 is SVGAGI (reference sequence). The CDR3 runs 13 residues. The CDR3 reads CASSNRGTGELFF. In DNA, the CDR3 is TGTGCCAGCAGTAACAGGGGCACCGGGGAGCTGTTTTTT.

V gene TRBV25-1 combines with J gene TRBJ1-3; 7 bases fit TRBD1. There are 18 residues in the CDR3. The trim removed 1 base at V and 0 bases at J, leaving 9 bases unmatched. Germline lookup yields CDR1 MGHDK and CDR2 SYGVNS. The DNA of the CDR3 is TGTGCCAGCAGTGAATCCGCGACAGGGACCCTCTCTGGAAACACCATATATTTT. Encoded protein: CASSESATGTLSGNTIYF.

The chain employs TRBV28 and TRBJ1-2; TRBD1 matches 7 bases. The CDR3 contains 15 residues. Unmatched junction bases numbered 13, after V lost 8 bases and J lost 4 bases. Germline V gene sequence: CDR1 MDHEN, CDR2 SYDVKM. CDR3 bases: TGTGCCAGCCGCCGAGCCACAGGGGCCTTCTATGGCTACACCTTC. Translation: CASRRATGAFYGYTF.

The DNA for the CDR3 is TGTGCCAGTAGTATAGTTGGAAACGAGCAGTACTTC. This sequence encodes CASSIVGNEQYF. The chain links TRBV19 to TRBJ2-7; D is ambiguous. V was trimmed by 1 base and J by 5 bases, leaving 6 bases between them. This CDR3 spans 12 amino acids. From germline, CDR1 is LNHDA and CDR2 SQIVND (reference sequence).

The gene calls are TRBV11-2 and TRBJ2-7, with 8 bases lining up with TRBD1. Germline loops: CDR1 SGHAT, CDR2 FQNNGV. The CDR3 extends over 15 amino acids. The junction had 4 bases not matched to a gene; V was cut back by 1 base and J by 2 bases. CDR3 residues: CASSLAGQGPYEQYF. In nucleotides, the CDR3 is TGTGCCAGCAGCTTAGCCGGACAGGGCCCCTACGAGCAGTACTTC.

V is TRBV28 and J is TRBJ2-7, with 7 positions matching TRBD2. J was trimmed by 3 bases and V by 6 bases; bases with no gene match: 5. Germline V lookup: CDR1 MDHEN, CDR2 SYDVKM. The CDR3 runs 13 residues. CDR3 sequence reads: CASRPSGIYEQYF. As DNA, the CDR3 is TGTGCCAGCAGGCCCAGCGGGATCTACGAGCAGTACTTC. The variable domain in full, with the rest retrieved from reference TRBV28 and TRBJ2-7, is DVKVTQSSRYLVKRTGEKVFLECVQDMDHENMFWYRQDPGLGLRLIYFSYDVKMKEKGDIPEGYSVSREKKERFSLILESASTNQTSMYLCASRPSGIYEQYFGPGTRLTVT.

This clone was detected only a few times. The chain has TRBV29-1 and TRBJ1-4; D unresolved. V was clipped by 4 bases and J by 3 bases, with 9 bases between them. Looked up from germline, CDR1 is SQVTM and CDR2 is ANQGSEA. The CDR3 is 13 amino acids. As DNA, the CDR3 is TGCAGCGTTGGGGTCGCACCTAATGAAAAACTGTTTTTT. This codes for CSVGVAPNEKLFF.

This clone was found a few times. The V gene is TRBV7-2, the J gene TRBJ2-3, with D tentatively TRBD1 (5 bases). This CDR3 has 14 residues. Germline values: CDR1 SGHTA, CDR2 FQGNSA. V shed 6 bases and J shed 5 bases, with 15 bases lying between them. The CDR3 sequence: CASRPGGAVDTQYF. Here the CDR3 DNA reads TGTGCCAGCAGACCCGGTGGGGCTGTAGATACGCAGTATTTT.

This clone was seen just once. The chain has TRBV6-5 and TRBJ1-2; 7 bases align to TRBD1. The CDR3 has 15 amino acids. Germline trimming cut 0 bases from V and 4 bases from J; bases unmatched to any gene: 5. CDR1 is MNHEY, CDR2 SVGAGI, per germline. This CDR3 reads CASSYSTQGVYGYTF. DNA for the CDR3: TGTGCCAGCAGTTACTCGACGCAGGGGGTCTATGGCTACACCTTC.

V gene TRBV5-1 combines with J gene TRBJ2-1; D possibly uses TRBD1 or TRBD2 (5 bases each). CDR1 and CDR2 from the germline V gene are SGHRS and YFSETQ. The CDR3 loop spans 15 amino acids. Between the trimmed V and J ends, which lost 4 bases and 1 base, there was a span of 12 bases. CDR3 DNA sequence: TGCGCCAGCAGCCCGGTTGGGGGTTCCTACAATGAGCAGTTCTTC. Translated: CASSPVGGSYNEQFF.

This clone was counted only a few times. CDR3: CASSERPGTDRYEQYF. The CDR3 DNA reads TGTGCCAGCAGTGAACGGCCCGGGACAGATAGATACGAGCAGTACTTC. The V and J genes are TRBV25-1 and TRBJ2-7; 7 bases line up with TRBD1. This CDR3 comprises 16 residues. V shed 2 bases and J 4 bases; nucleotides not matched to a gene: 11. Germline CDR1 is MGHDK and CDR2 is SYGVNS.

A note on this clone: This same CDR3 is encoded by further DNA sequences in the sample. CDR3 residues: CASGRDRGYEQYF. CDR3 sequence (DNA): TGTGCCAGCGGCCGGGACAGGGGCTACGAGCAGTACTTC. The rearrangement joins TRBV2 to TRBJ2-7, with 10 bases matching TRBD1. The J segment lost 3 bases and the V segment lost 8 bases, leaving 4 bases of the junction unmatched. The CDR3 runs 13 residues. Germline V CDR1 and CDR2: SNHLY, FYNNEI.

This clone was seen only a few times. The chain combines TRBV28 with TRBJ2-2, with 11 nucleotides matching TRBD1. The CDR3 spans 16 residues. V shed 1 base, J shed 6 bases, and the junction held 4 bases outside the gene matches. In germline, CDR1 is MDHEN, CDR2 SYDVKM. For the CDR3, the DNA is TGTGCCAGCAGTTTATCCGGGACAGGGGGACCCGGGGAGCTGTTTTTT. Protein: CASSLSGTGGPGELFF.

The genes are TRBV7-2 and TRBJ1-4; TRBD1 might be the D (6 bases). CDR1 and CDR2 from the germline V gene are SGHTA and FQGNSA. With 4 bases removed from V and 5 bases from J, the gap between germline ends came to 11 bases. This CDR3 spans 14 amino acids. CDR3 nucleotide sequence: TGTGCCAGCAGCTCCCAGGGGACAAATGAAAAACTGTTTTTT. Translating gives CASSSQGTNEKLFF.

This clone was counted between two and nine times. CDR3 residues: CASSTRPMNYNEQFF. CDR3 bases: TGTGCCAGCAGCACCCGCCCGATGAATTACAATGAGCAGTTCTTC. V gene TRBV11-2 combines with J gene TRBJ2-1; D unclear. Looked up from germline, CDR1 is SGHAT and CDR2 is FQNNGV. The CDR3 extends over 15 amino acids. With 5 bases removed from V and 4 bases from J, the gap between germline ends came to 15 bases.

V usage is TRBV18 and J usage is TRBJ2-7; TRBD2 aligns across 9 bases. Germline-derived CDR1 and CDR2 are KGHSH and LQKENI. V lost 4 bases to trimming and J lost 3 bases; unmatched junction nucleotides: 7. There are 15 residues in the CDR3. CDR3 DNA: TGTGCCAGCTCACAGGGTCTAGCGGGGAACTACGAGCAGTACTTC. It is translated as CASSQGLAGNYEQYF.

The V call is TRBV10-3, the J call TRBJ2-6, with a possible D match to TRBD1 (6 bases). Germline CDR1 and CDR2: ENHRY and SYGVKD. Trimming shortened V by 4 bases and J by 1 base, and 11 bases separated the two germline ends. The CDR3 sequence is 16 residues long. The CDR3 sequence: CAISAHRDSGANVLTF. CDR3 bases: TGTGCCATCAGTGCCCACAGGGATTCTGGGGCCAACGTCCTGACTTTC.

The rearrangement links TRBV28 to TRBJ1-3; D is ambiguous. V was cut by 6 bases and J by 0 bases, with 6 bases left in between. This CDR3 is built from 13 residues. CDR1 is MDHEN, CDR2 SYDVKM, per germline. The CDR3 sequence: CASSGPSGNTIYF. The DNA of the CDR3 is TGTGCCAGCAGCGGACCCTCTGGAAACACCATATATTTT.

V is TRBV19 and J is TRBJ2-5, with unresolved D. V gave up 4 bases and J gave up 2 bases, with 2 bases separating them. Germline CDR1 and CDR2: LNHDA and SQIVND (reference sequence). The CDR3 is made up of 11 amino acids. CDR3 bases: TGTGCCAGTAGTAAACAAGAGACCCAGTACTTC. Residues: CASSKQETQYF.

This clone was seen a few times. V and J are TRBV18 and TRBJ2-3; no definite D call. V was pared by 3 bases and J by 4 bases, with 17 bases between. The CDR3 is made up of 16 amino acids. The germline V gene has CDR1 KGHSH and CDR2 LQKENI. CDR3: CASSPPHRSAPDTQYF. Written as DNA, the CDR3 is TGTGCCAGCTCACCTCCCCACCGTTCCGCCCCAGATACGCAGTATTTT.

This clone was found a few times. J is TRBJ1-1 and V is TRBV27, with unresolved D. CDR1 and CDR2 from the germline V gene are MNHEY and SMNVEV (reference sequence). V dropped 3 bases and J dropped 3 bases, with 11 bases sitting between them. The CDR3 has 14 amino acids. The CDR3 coding sequence is TGTGCCAGCAGTTTGAGGCAGCCCCACACTGAAGCTTTCTTT. Translating it yields CASSLRQPHTEAFF.

This clone was detected only a few times. V usage is TRBV9 and J usage is TRBJ2-5; weak D call: TRBD2 (6 bases). CDR1 and CDR2 (germline): SGDLS, YYNGEE. V was trimmed by 6 bases and J by 1 base, leaving 13 bases between them. This CDR3 contains 14 residues. The CDR3 loop reads CASNQLGLQETQYF. CDR3 coding DNA: TGTGCCAGCAACCAATTGGGACTCCAAGAGACCCAGTACTTC.